The rows below give T cell receptor beta chains drawn from one sample of a study of cytomegalovirus exposure and HLA in healthy donors. Profiling relied on immunoSEQ multiplex PCR, and the TCRdb table lists in-frame clones only, not all of them. The sample has roughly 250,000 clones, more than 75% seen once. Sequences were obtained from PBMCs. Receptors originate from a man aged 18 to 30 in good health and CMV-seronegative. Each CDR3 is given with its conserved first and last residue.

cdr3_length: 19; v_call: TRBV27; cdr3_aa: CASSPRGLAGGPRFNEQFF
cdr3_length: 14; v_call: TRBV7-9; cdr3_aa: CASSRTGFNQPQHF
cdr3_length: 14; v_call: TRBV2; cdr3_aa: CASSRGVNNSPLHF
cdr3_length: 15; v_call: TRBV28; cdr3_aa: CASSIPGQGRTEAFF
cdr3_length: 15; v_call: TRBV6-6; cdr3_aa: CASSYGTGATNEQFF
cdr3_length: 10; v_call: TRBV20-1; cdr3_aa: CSARDAGYTF
cdr3_length: 16; v_call: TRBV9; cdr3_aa: CASSVDPGTGGYEQYF
cdr3_length: 17; v_call: TRBV19; cdr3_aa: CASSKRTSGGARDTQYF
cdr3_length: 14; v_call: TRBV4-3; cdr3_aa: CASSQERGVGELFF
cdr3_length: 19; v_call: TRBV5-1; cdr3_aa: CASSSPRRLAGVGYNEQFF
cdr3_length: 13; v_call: TRBV6-1; cdr3_aa: CACQGAWDYGYTF
cdr3_length: 16; v_call: TRBV5-1; cdr3_aa: CASSREPQTGDYGYTF
cdr3_length: 15; v_call: TRBV4-1; cdr3_aa: CASSARTGGPYEQYF
cdr3_length: 15; v_call: TRBV5-4; cdr3_aa: CASSHLRGMGGELFF
cdr3_length: 15; v_call: TRBV7-2; cdr3_aa: CASSLNGPGGRGYTF
cdr3_length: 13; v_call: TRBV19; cdr3_aa: CASSRTGRTEAFF
cdr3_length: 15; v_call: TRBV5-1; cdr3_aa: CASSLVPHREGEQFF
cdr3_length: 17; v_call: TRBV2; cdr3_aa: CASSETEGEAKNNEQFF
cdr3_length: 17; v_call: TRBV28; cdr3_aa: CASSSPLAPKAYNEQFF
cdr3_length: 19; v_call: TRBV21-1; cdr3_aa: CASSKVGLAGASNTGELFF
cdr3_length: 18; v_call: TRBV4-2; cdr3_aa: CASSQDSRARVGGNTIYF
cdr3_length: 16; v_call: TRBV2; cdr3_aa: CASSEWGFSEVDTQYF
cdr3_length: 17; v_call: TRBV28; cdr3_aa: CASSLLSGTGYNSPLHF
cdr3_length: 13; v_call: TRBV29-1; cdr3_aa: CSVRDAGSGELFF
cdr3_length: 11; v_call: TRBV25-1; cdr3_aa: CASSQGYEQYF
cdr3_length: 15; v_call: TRBV5-5; cdr3_aa: CASSLRLAGTYEQYF
cdr3_length: 14; v_call: TRBV19; cdr3_aa: CASSPREAKNIQYF
cdr3_length: 15; v_call: TRBV4-3; cdr3_aa: CASSQQGRLYNEQFF
cdr3_length: 13; v_call: TRBV19; cdr3_aa: CASSSRQGATLHF
cdr3_length: 13; v_call: TRBV11-2; cdr3_aa: CAITKRGAGELFF
cdr3_length: 14; v_call: TRBV28; cdr3_aa: CASSSNSGTDTQYF
cdr3_length: 14; v_call: TRBV7-8; cdr3_aa: CASSLMLASYEQYF
cdr3_length: 13; v_call: TRBV2; cdr3_aa: CASTLEGANVLTF
cdr3_length: 13; v_call: TRBV4-2; cdr3_aa: CASSRDRNYGYTF